The clone carrying this T cell receptor beta chain was recorded many times. Its target is not known. The lymph nodes were axillary draining lymph nodes from breast cancer patients. TCRdb re-called the multiplex PCR reads through MiXCR, storing one row per CDR3 protein. The data show about 230,000 distinct CDR3 sequences, about 32% seen once. CDR1 is MGHRA, CDR2 YSYEKL, per germline. J gave up 2 bases and V 3 bases, and 5 bases lay outside the gene matches. CDR3 size: 15 residues. This sample was taken from a study of breast tumors, draining lymph nodes, adjacent tissues. Study outcomes and limitations: Tumor and nontumor repertoires were significantly more similar in luminal-like than in basal-like breast cancer. The lymph node origin of tumor T cells was framed as consistent with a hypothesis, not demonstrated.

Material: axillary lymph node tissue. The source of this sequence is a female donor with breast cancer. Some clones in this sample may be carry-over from other donors' samples. This chain uses TRBV4-1 with TRBJ2-7; 9 positions agree with TRBD2. The CDR3 nucleotides read TGCGCCAGCAGCCACTTAGCGGGAGCCACCTACGAGCAGTACTTC. Its protein is CASSHLAGATYEQYF.